Listed here are 31 T cell receptor beta chains from one sample, sequenced in a study of T-cell memory formation after mild COVID-19. Each CDR3 protein gets one entry after TCRdb re-called the 5' RACE reads with MiXCR. The data show 400,000 or so distinct CDR3 sequences, with 20% seen just once and 7.5% to 9.5% held by the top ten. Sequenced input: PBMCs or a T cell subset sorted from them (not recorded which). All receptors derive from an adult woman who had mild COVID-19 (a few samples of this study predate the infection). Cell type and time point are not known.

This sequence joins TRBV24-1 and TRBJ2-1; TRBD2 is a possible D gene (6 bases). Germline V gene data show CDR1 as KGHDR and CDR2 as SFDVKD. The CDR3 has 14 residues. V gave up 2 bases and J gave up 4 bases, with 8 bases separating them. DNA for the CDR3: TGTGCCACCAGTGATTACGGGGGATACAATGAGCAGTTCTTC. Protein product: CATSDYGGYNEQFF.

The chain carries TRBV5-1 and TRBJ2-2; D is tentatively TRBD1 or TRBD2 (6 bases each). Germline lookup yields CDR1 SGHRS and CDR2 YFSETQ. Trimming cost V 5 bases and J 6 bases, with 20 bases left between them. The CDR3 has 16 residues. This chain's CDR3 is CASRTQANGGAGELFF. CDR3 DNA: TGCGCCAGCAGAACTCAAGCAAACGGGGGCGCCGGGGAGCTGTTTTTT. Full variable domain (remainder filled in from reference TRBV5-1 and TRBJ2-2): KAGVTQTPRYLIKTRGQQVTLSCSPISGHRSVSWYQQTPGQGLQFLFEYFSETQRNKGNFPGRFSGRQFSNSRSEMNVSTLELGDSALYLCASRTQANGGAGELFFGEGSRLTVL.

For the CDR3, the DNA is TGTGCCTGGACCCCGGGGAATGAGCAGTTCTTC. Its translation is CAWTPGNEQFF. This chain joins TRBV30 and TRBJ2-1, with D possibly matching TRBD2 (5 bases). V gave up 4 bases and J gave up 7 bases, with 8 bases separating them. This CDR3 spans 11 amino acids. The germline CDR1 and CDR2 sequences are GTSNPN and SVGIG (reference sequence).

There are a few counts of this clonotype. The chain combines TRBV4-1 with TRBJ2-7; 7 bases map to TRBD1. CDR1 is MGHRA and CDR2 is YSYEKL in the germline V gene. The CDR3 is made up of 16 amino acids. V lost 0 bases and J lost 4; bases outside the gene matches: 9. The CDR3, as DNA: TGCGCCAGCAGCCAAGACACGGGGACAGTCCGTTACGAGCAGTACTTC. Encoded protein: CASSQDTGTVRYEQYF.

The chain recombines TRBV2 with TRBJ2-7; D ambiguous. Trimming shortened V by 4 bases and J by 0 bases, and 13 bases separated the two germline ends. CDR3 length: 15 residues. Germline V gene sequence: CDR1 SNHLY, CDR2 FYNNEI. For the CDR3, the DNA is TGTGCCAGCAGTGTCTACTCGGTAGGCTCCTACGAGCAGTACTTC. This translates into CASSVYSVGSYEQYF. Supplemented by reference TRBV2 and TRBJ2-7, the full variable domain reads EPEVTQTPSHQVTQMGQEVILRCVPISNHLYFYWYRQILGQKVEFLVSFYNNEISEKSEIFDDQFSVERPDGSNFTLKIRSTKLEDSAMYFCASSVYSVGSYEQYFGPGTRLTVT.

There are many counts of this clonotype. The chain employs TRBV2 and TRBJ2-6; 11 bases align to TRBD2. The germline CDR1 and CDR2 sequences are SNHLY and FYNNEI. V trimming: 5 bases; J trimming: 0 bases; junction bases outside the gene matches: 3. The CDR3 length is 17 residues. CDR3: CASSLTSGGSGANVLTF. For the CDR3, the DNA is TGTGCCAGCAGTCTAACTAGCGGGGGCTCTGGGGCCAACGTCCTGACTTTC.

This clonotype has only a few counts. At one end, the junction sequence differs from germline, possibly due to a read error. V usage is TRBV27 and J usage is TRBJ2-4, with D possibly being TRBD1 (6 bases). The germline V gene has CDR1 MNHEY and CDR2 SMNVEV (reference sequence). CDR3 size: 18 residues. The CDR3 coding sequence is TGTGACAGCAGTTTGGCAGGGGAGCCTCGTCTAGCCAAAAACATTCAGTACTTC. It yields the protein CDSSLAGEPRLAKNIQYF.

This clonotype was seen a handful of times. The chain recombines TRBV30 with TRBJ2-1; D is uncertain. The CDR3 spans 14 residues. The V gene lost 3 bases and the J gene lost 8 bases, with 17 bases spanning the gap. CDR1 and CDR2 (germline): GTSNPN, SVGIG (reference sequence). CDR3 nucleotide sequence: TGTGCCTGGAGCGCATTCCCCCGTTTCGATGAGCAGTTCTTC. It is translated as CAWSAFPRFDEQFF.

J is TRBJ2-1 and V is TRBV7-9, with D unresolved. This CDR3 comprises 14 residues. V was trimmed by 6 bases and J by 2 bases, leaving 11 bases between them. Germline-derived CDR1 and CDR2 are SEHNR and FQNEAQ (reference sequence). The CDR3 region is CASSPSGPYNEQFF. The DNA for the CDR3 is TGTGCCAGCAGTCCGTCTGGCCCCTACAATGAGCAGTTCTTC.

The rearrangement joins TRBV20-1 to TRBJ2-1, with 14 nucleotides matching TRBD2. J was trimmed by 0 bases and V by 3 bases; bases with no gene match: 7. CDR3 length: 18 amino acids. Germline CDR1 DFQATT, CDR2 SNEGSKA (reference sequence). The CDR3 DNA is TGCAGTGCTAGGGGACTAGCGGGGGCCCCGAGCTCCTACAATGAGCAGTTCTTC. Residues: CSARGLAGAPSSYNEQFF.

V and J are TRBV20-1 and TRBJ2-5, with 10 bases aligning to TRBD2. Germline CDR1 DFQATT, CDR2 SNEGSKA (reference sequence). V dropped 3 bases and J dropped 0; count of bases not matched to a gene: 4. CDR3 size: 15 residues. Here the CDR3 reads CSASGTSGDQETQYF. The CDR3 region has the DNA TGCAGTGCTAGCGGCACTAGCGGGGACCAAGAGACCCAGTACTTC.

In its sample, this clonotype was seen a few times. This sequence joins TRBV29-1 and TRBJ1-4; 7 bases are shared with TRBD1. V gave up 6 bases and J gave up 8 bases; unmatched junction bases: 12. The CDR3 loop spans 14 amino acids. The germline V gene has CDR1 SQVTM and CDR2 ANQGSEA. CDR3 amino acids: CSVLIRDSGEKLFF. The CDR3 region has the DNA TGCAGCGTCTTGATCAGGGACAGTGGGGAAAAACTGTTTTTT. The whole variable domain, filled in from reference TRBV29-1 and TRBJ1-4, reads SAVISQKPSRDICQRGTSLTIQCQVDSQVTMMFWYRQQPGQSLTLIATANQGSEATYESGFVIDKFPISRPNLTFSTLTVSNMSPEDSSIYLCSVLIRDSGEKLFFGSGTQLSVL.

V and J are TRBV6-2 or TRBV6-3 and TRBJ2-3; 9 positions agree with TRBD1. The germline V gene encodes CDR1 MNHEY and CDR2 SVGEGT. V shed 2 bases, J shed 10 bases, and the junction held 7 bases outside the gene matches. This CDR3 region has 14 residues. The CDR3 bases are TGTGCCAGCAGTTACGGGACAGGGAGGGGTCCGCAGTATTTT. Encoded protein: CASSYGTGRGPQYF.

This chain links TRBV7-2 with TRBJ1-2; no definite D call. The V and J ends lost 1 base and 6 bases respectively, with 15 bases between them. Germline-derived CDR1 and CDR2 are SGHTA and FQGNSA. This CDR3 contains 15 residues. The CDR3 DNA reads TGTGCCAGCAGCTTAGAATCAACGTATGCTCATGGCTACACCTTC. Translated: CASSLESTYAHGYTF.

This clonotype has only one observation. The V and J genes are TRBV30 and TRBJ1-2; 8 nucleotides agree with TRBD1. J was trimmed by 4 bases and V by 0 bases; bases with no gene match: 16. Germline CDR1 is GTSNPN and CDR2 is SVGIG (reference sequence). The CDR3 contains 18 residues. In DNA form, the CDR3 reads TGTGCCTGGAGTGTACTCCCGGACAGGGCACTACGGAGCTATGGCTACACCTTC. Protein: CAWSVLPDRALRSYGYTF.

This clonotype has a handful of counts. The chain recombines TRBV9 with TRBJ2-7; tentative D call: TRBD2 (6 bases). Germline V CDR1 and CDR2: SGDLS, YYNGEE. V lost 4 bases to trimming and J lost 2 bases, with 16 bases between them. The CDR3 extends over 15 amino acids. The CDR3 sequence is CASSKFAGTTYEQYF. The CDR3 DNA reads as TGTGCCAGCAGCAAATTCGCGGGGACCACCTACGAGCAGTACTTC.

This clonotype occurred a few times. The rearrangement joins TRBV9 to TRBJ2-7, with D possibly matching TRBD1 (6 bases). There are 15 residues in the CDR3. Trimming took 0 bases from V and 2 from J, leaving 12 bases between them. Germline values: CDR1 SGDLS, CDR2 YYNGEE. The CDR3 here is CASSVEDRDTYEQYF. The CDR3 region has the DNA TGTGCCAGCAGCGTAGAGGACAGAGATACCTACGAGCAGTACTTC.

This clonotype occurred a few times. The V call is TRBV14, the J call TRBJ1-3; 8 bases match TRBD1. The germline CDR1 and CDR2 sequences are SGHDN and FVKESK. V dropped 0 bases and J dropped 4; count of bases not matched to a gene: 2. CDR3 length equals 15 residues. CDR3 nucleotide sequence: TGTGCCAGCAGCCAAGAGACAGGGGAGGGAAACACCATATATTTT. Translated: CASSQETGEGNTIYF.

This clonotype was counted between two and nine times. The genes are TRBV12-3 or TRBV12-4 and TRBJ1-2; perhaps TRBD1 as D (5 bases). The germline V and J ends were trimmed by 1 base and 7 bases, with 10 bases remaining between them. CDR3 size: 13 residues. CDR3 bases: TGTGCCAGCAGTTTAGTGAGGGGCCGTGGCTACACCTTC. It is translated as CASSLVRGRGYTF.

This clonotype was detected a few times. This chain uses TRBV15 with TRBJ2-3; D is undetermined. V was trimmed by 1 base and J by 2 bases, leaving 16 bases between them. The CDR3 has 17 residues. Germline values: CDR1 LNHNV, CDR2 YYDKDF (reference sequence). The CDR3 nucleotides read TGTGCCACCAGCAGAGCCCCGATCCTTATTAACACAGATACGCAGTATTTT. This sequence encodes CATSRAPILINTDTQYF.

The chain employs TRBV7-8 and TRBJ2-5; no clear D gene. The CDR3 contains 14 residues. V lost 1 base to trimming and J lost 0 bases, with 6 bases between them. CDR1 and CDR2 from the germline V gene are SGHVS and FQNEAQ. The CDR3 coding sequence is TGTGCCAGCAGCTTAGGGAACTACCAAGAGACCCAGTACTTC. This codes for CASSLGNYQETQYF.

The chain uses TRBV5-1 and TRBJ1-1; weak D call: TRBD1 (6 bases). V was trimmed by 0 bases and J by 7 bases, leaving 10 bases between them. The V gene's germline CDR1 is SGHRS and CDR2 YFSETQ. This CDR3 has 13 residues. The CDR3 DNA reads as TGCGCCAGCAGCTTGGTGGGGGACAATGAAGCTTTCTTT. Translating it yields CASSLVGDNEAFF.

This clonotype was counted between two and nine times. This rearrangement joins TRBV5-1 to TRBJ1-4; D unclear. The V end was cut by 0 bases, the J end by 0 bases, with 9 bases between. The length of the CDR3 is 16 residues. Germline-derived CDR1 and CDR2 are SGHRS and YFSETQ. The chain's CDR3 is CASSLAEGATNEKLFF. DNA for the CDR3: TGCGCCAGCAGCTTGGCCGAAGGTGCAACTAATGAAAAACTGTTTTTT.

CDR3 in DNA: TGTGCCAGCAGCTGGGACAGCTCCTATAATTCACCCCTCCACTTT. Encoded protein: CASSWDSSYNSPLHF. The rearrangement links TRBV7-9 to TRBJ1-6, with 7 positions matching TRBD1. CDR3 length: 15 residues. Per the germline V gene, CDR1 is SEHNR and CDR2 is FQNEAQ (reference sequence). V lost 4 bases, J lost 0 bases, and 0 bases stayed unmatched.

V gene TRBV6-5 combines with J gene TRBJ2-3; 10 positions agree with TRBD2. The CDR3 spans 17 residues. Looked up from germline, CDR1 is MNHEY and CDR2 is SVGAGI. Trimming at V came to 4 bases and at J to 0 bases, leaving 7 bases not matched to a gene. The CDR3 sequence: CASSSGTSVYSTDTQYF. DNA for the CDR3: TGTGCCAGCAGTTCCGGGACTAGCGTATATAGCACAGATACGCAGTATTTT.

In this sample, this clonotype turned up a few times. This sequence joins TRBV2 and TRBJ1-6; 8 positions match TRBD1. The CDR3 is 15 residues long. V dropped 6 bases and J dropped 11; count of bases not matched to a gene: 12. Germline-derived CDR1 and CDR2 are SNHLY and FYNNEI. The CDR3 protein is CASSRTGIPEAPLHF. CDR3 nucleotide sequence: TGTGCCAGCAGCAGGACAGGGATCCCCGAGGCACCCCTCCACTTT.

The chain joins TRBV4-2 to TRBJ2-7, with D possibly TRBD1 on 6 matching bases. The CDR3 has 15 residues. CDR1 LGHNA and CDR2 YNFKEQ come from the germline V gene. V gave up 0 bases and J gave up 1 base, with 10 bases separating them. The CDR3 protein is CASSQDDQGSYEQYF. DNA for the CDR3: TGTGCCAGCAGCCAAGATGATCAGGGGTCCTACGAGCAGTACTTC.

This rearrangement joins TRBV6-5 to TRBJ2-7; perhaps D is TRBD1 or TRBD2 (5 bases each). The CDR3 length is 15 residues. V gave up 0 bases and J gave up 2 bases, with 11 bases separating them. The V gene's germline CDR1 is MNHEY and CDR2 SVGAGI. The CDR3 reads CASSYSRDAAYEQYF. CDR3 coding DNA: TGTGCCAGCAGTTACTCGAGGGACGCAGCCTACGAGCAGTACTTC.

The chain combines TRBV4-1 with TRBJ1-5; D is ambiguous. The CDR3 runs 15 residues. V was trimmed by 1 base and J by 2 bases, leaving 9 bases between them. CDR1 MGHRA and CDR2 YSYEKL come from the germline V gene. The CDR3 DNA follows: TGCGCCAGCAGCCAAGGCCCGGTGGGCAATCAGCCCCAGCATTTT. The encoded protein is CASSQGPVGNQPQHF.

In this sample, this clonotype turned up a few times. The CDR3 DNA reads TGCGCCAGCGGGACACAGGGTAAAAGCTCCTACAATGAGCAGTTCTTC. As protein: CASGTQGKSSYNEQFF. The chain uses TRBV5-1 and TRBJ2-1; D is perhaps TRBD1 (6 bases). V lost 7 bases and J 0 bases, leaving 17 bases between the germline ends. This CDR3 has 16 residues. Germline V gives CDR1 SGHRS, CDR2 YFSETQ.

The chain is built from TRBV5-6 and TRBJ1-1, with D maybe TRBD1 (6 bases). V lost 3 bases to trimming and J lost 0 bases, with 15 bases between them. Germline V lookup: CDR1 SGHDT, CDR2 YYEEEE. The CDR3 consists of 16 residues. The CDR3 spells CASSWETGHLNTEAFF. For the CDR3, the DNA is TGTGCCAGCAGCTGGGAAACGGGACACTTGAACACTGAAGCTTTCTTT. Supplemented by reference TRBV5-6 and TRBJ1-1, the full variable domain reads DAGVTQSPTHLIKTRGQQVTLRCSPKSGHDTVSWYQQALGQGPQFIFQYYEEEERQRGNFPDRFSGHQFPNYSSELNVNALLLGDSALYLCASSWETGHLNTEAFFGQGTRLTVV.